This TCR beta chain was found in a study of T cell responses to AZD1222 COVID-19 vaccine. Overall study findings and caveats: Unmutated regions of variants are reportedly targeted by nearly half of spike-specific TCRs. After two AZD1222 doses, spike-specific TCR breadth and depth rose versus day 0. Vaccine-associated CD4 TCRs ranged over spike, dominating at 160-218 and 743-854. Among those given AZD1222, only six were seropositive at baseline.

Profiling relied on immunoSEQ multiplex PCR, and the TCRdb table lists in-frame clones only, not all of them. The sample shows under 200,000 clones, about 92% of them seen only once. On this clone: Its antigen is still unknown.

The V gene lost 6 bases and the J gene lost 10 bases, with 13 bases spanning the gap. The CDR3 totals 13 residues. CDR1 and CDR2 (germline): MRHNA, SNTAGT. The V call is TRBV6-4, the J call TRBJ1-6; possible D gene TRBD1, 5 bases. The sequencing used peripheral blood, collected 28 days after the second dose of the MenACWY control vaccine. The receptor was derived from an adult who received the MenACWY meningococcal vaccine as a control. In DNA, the CDR3 is TGTGCCAGCAGCAGGGAGGGTAGATCACCCCTCCACTTT. Residues: CASSREGRSPLHF.